This is a list of T cell receptor beta chains from one sample in a study of cytomegalovirus exposure and HLA in healthy donors. The protocol was immunoSEQ multiplex PCR, while the TCRdb copy is restricted to in-frame clones and leaves out a portion. The sample lists some 170,000 clones; 60% to 80% were seen once. The source material was PBMCs. The origin of the receptors is a middle-aged man in good health and CMV-seropositive. The CDR3 runs from the conserved cysteine through the conserved F or W. The D gene is left open where the match is weak. Some rows have no size entry. The others give once, few or many, or a class for an expanded clone.

clone size: -; V gene: TRBV5-1; J gene: TRBJ2-1; D gene: TRBD2; CDR3 protein: CASSLGLATYNEQFF; CDR3 DNA: TGCGCCAGCAGCTTAGGACTAGCCACCTACAATGAGCAGTTCTTC
clone size: -; V gene: TRBV5-5; J gene: TRBJ1-1; D gene: TRBD1; CDR3 protein: CASSWGQANTEAFF; CDR3 DNA: TGTGCCAGCAGCTGGGGACAGGCTAACACTGAAGCTTTCTTT
clone size: -; V gene: TRBV2; J gene: TRBJ1-5; D gene: -; CDR3 protein: CASSVEQVGNQPQHF; CDR3 DNA: TGTGCCAGCAGTGTAGAGCAGGTCGGCAATCAGCCCCAGCATTTT
clone size: -; V gene: TRBV13; J gene: TRBJ1-3; D gene: -; CDR3 protein: CASSPPAGPGNTIYF; CDR3 DNA: TGTGCCAGCAGCCCCCCAGCAGGGCCGGGAAACACCATATATTTT
clone size: -; V gene: TRBV7-3; J gene: TRBJ2-7; D gene: TRBD1; CDR3 protein: CASSLSLTGVNEQYF; CDR3 DNA: TGTGCCAGCAGCTTAAGTTTGACAGGGGTCAACGAGCAGTACTTC
clone size: -; V gene: TRBV5-4; J gene: TRBJ2-7; D gene: TRBD1; CDR3 protein: CASSPPDRGGYEQYF; CDR3 DNA: TGTGCCAGCAGCCCTCCCGACAGGGGTGGCTACGAGCAGTACTTC
clone size: -; V gene: TRBV7-9; J gene: TRBJ1-1; D gene: -; CDR3 protein: CGVRENTEAFF; CDR3 DNA: TGTGGGGTCAGGGAGAACACTGAAGCTTTCTTT
clone size: -; V gene: TRBV10-3; J gene: TRBJ2-7; D gene: -; CDR3 protein: CAIREGLTYEQYF; CDR3 DNA: TGTGCCATCAGAGAGGGACTTACCTACGAGCAGTACTTC
clone size: -; V gene: TRBV5-1; J gene: TRBJ2-3; D gene: -; CDR3 protein: CASSLARRGHTTDTQYF; CDR3 DNA: TGCGCCAGCAGCCTGGCAAGACGAGGTCACACCACAGATACGCAGTATTTT
clone size: -; V gene: TRBV7-9; J gene: TRBJ2-7; D gene: -; CDR3 protein: CASRPPGHPDEQYF; CDR3 DNA: TGTGCCAGCAGACCTCCGGGACACCCTGACGAGCAGTACTTC
clone size: -; V gene: TRBV9; J gene: TRBJ1-3; D gene: -; CDR3 protein: CASSVDESSGNTIYF; CDR3 DNA: TGTGCCAGCAGCGTAGACGAGAGCTCTGGAAACACCATATATTTT
clone size: -; V gene: TRBV15; J gene: TRBJ2-5; D gene: TRBD1; CDR3 protein: CATSEGQGDWETQYF; CDR3 DNA: TGTGCCACCAGCGAAGGACAGGGGGATTGGGAGACCCAGTACTTC
clone size: once; V gene: TRBV11-2; J gene: TRBJ2-1; D gene: -; CDR3 protein: CASSLRLANNNEQFF; CDR3 DNA: TGTGCCAGCAGCTTACGTCTGGCCAACAACAATGAGCAGTTCTTC
clone size: -; V gene: TRBV2; J gene: TRBJ2-1; D gene: TRBD2; CDR3 protein: CASSVRLAGVGEQFF; CDR3 DNA: TGTGCCAGCAGTGTTAGACTAGCGGGAGTGGGTGAGCAGTTCTTC
clone size: -; V gene: TRBV28; J gene: TRBJ2-3; D gene: -; CDR3 protein: CASSPSRGGRDTQYF; CDR3 DNA: TGTGCCAGCAGTCCCTCTCGGGGTGGTAGGGATACGCAGTATTTT
clone size: -; V gene: TRBV10-1; J gene: TRBJ2-3; D gene: TRBD2; CDR3 protein: CASSSGTSGSLADTQYF; CDR3 DNA: TGCGCCAGCAGTTCCGGGACTAGCGGGAGTCTCGCAGATACGCAGTATTTT
clone size: -; V gene: TRBV2; J gene: TRBJ1-2; D gene: -; CDR3 protein: CASSSAGGINYGYTF; CDR3 DNA: TGTGCCAGCAGTTCCGCGGGGGGGATTAACTATGGCTACACCTTC
clone size: -; V gene: TRBV4-2; J gene: TRBJ2-3; D gene: TRBD2; CDR3 protein: CASSQDEGGADTQYF; CDR3 DNA: TGTGCCAGCAGCCAAGATGAGGGAGGGGCAGATACGCAGTATTTT
clone size: -; V gene: TRBV6-5; J gene: TRBJ1-4; D gene: -; CDR3 protein: CASSYRWTGEKLFF; CDR3 DNA: TGTGCCAGCAGTTACCGTTGGACGGGGGAAAAACTGTTTTTT
clone size: -; V gene: TRBV5-1; J gene: TRBJ2-2; D gene: -; CDR3 protein: CASSLIHGELFF; CDR3 DNA: TGCGCCAGCAGCTTGATTCACGGGGAGCTGTTTTTT
clone size: -; V gene: TRBV19; J gene: TRBJ2-1; D gene: -; CDR3 protein: CASSIEGLNEQFF; CDR3 DNA: TGTGCCAGTAGTATTGAGGGCCTCAATGAGCAGTTCTTC
clone size: few; V gene: TRBV5-1; J gene: TRBJ2-7; D gene: TRBD2; CDR3 protein: CASTERGGSYEQYF; CDR3 DNA: TGCGCCAGCACCGAACGCGGGGGGTCCTACGAGCAGTACTTC
clone size: -; V gene: TRBV28; J gene: TRBJ1-3; D gene: -; CDR3 protein: CASSFAGVRTGNTIYF; CDR3 DNA: TGTGCCAGCAGTTTCGCAGGGGTTCGAACCGGAAACACCATATATTTT
clone size: -; V gene: TRBV2; J gene: TRBJ2-5; D gene: -; CDR3 protein: CASTSRGLETQYF; CDR3 DNA: TGTGCCAGCACCTCTAGGGGACTGGAGACCCAGTACTTC
clone size: -; V gene: TRBV11-1; J gene: TRBJ2-7; D gene: TRBD1; CDR3 protein: CASSLEGTGAYEQYF; CDR3 DNA: TGTGCCAGCAGCTTAGAAGGGACAGGAGCCTACGAGCAGTACTTC
clone size: -; V gene: TRBV11-1; J gene: TRBJ1-3; D gene: -; CDR3 protein: CASAQGYSGNTIYF; CDR3 DNA: TGTGCCAGCGCGCAGGGGTATTCTGGAAACACCATATATTTT
clone size: once; V gene: TRBV5-1; J gene: TRBJ2-5; D gene: TRBD1; CDR3 protein: CASSLVGQGIETQYF; CDR3 DNA: TGCGCCAGCAGCTTGGTGGGACAGGGAATAGAGACCCAGTACTTC
clone size: -; V gene: TRBV7-9; J gene: TRBJ1-2; D gene: TRBD1; CDR3 protein: CASGGQNYGYTF; CDR3 DNA: TGTGCCAGCGGGGGACAGAACTATGGCTACACCTTC
clone size: -; V gene: TRBV29-1; J gene: TRBJ2-3; D gene: TRBD2; CDR3 protein: CSAREGGTDTQYF; CDR3 DNA: TGCAGCGCGCGGGAGGGCGGCACAGATACGCAGTATTTT
clone size: -; V gene: TRBV9; J gene: TRBJ1-1; D gene: TRBD1; CDR3 protein: CASSTQTGPPGTEAFF; CDR3 DNA: TGTGCCAGCAGCACGCAGACAGGGCCCCCTGGCACTGAAGCTTTCTTT
clone size: -; V gene: TRBV5-1; J gene: TRBJ2-2; D gene: -; CDR3 protein: CASAGQTNTGELFF; CDR3 DNA: TGCGCCAGCGCAGGGCAAACGAACACCGGGGAGCTGTTTTTT
clone size: -; V gene: TRBV7-6; J gene: TRBJ2-7; D gene: TRBD2; CDR3 protein: CASSLVAGGTYEQYF; CDR3 DNA: TGTGCCAGCAGCTTAGTAGCGGGAGGTACCTACGAGCAGTACTTC
clone size: once; V gene: TRBV11-3; J gene: TRBJ2-1; D gene: TRBD1; CDR3 protein: CASLRGQGASNEQFF; CDR3 DNA: TGTGCCAGCCTCAGGGGACAGGGGGCTTCCAATGAGCAGTTCTTC
clone size: -; V gene: TRBV20-1; J gene: TRBJ2-3; D gene: -; CDR3 protein: CSGGPADTQYF; CDR3 DNA: TGCAGTGGAGGGCCAGCAGATACGCAGTATTTT
clone size: -; V gene: TRBV5-1; J gene: TRBJ2-7; D gene: TRBD2; CDR3 protein: CASSSGTSGFIYEQYF; CDR3 DNA: TGCGCCAGCAGCTCCGGGACTAGCGGTTTCATATACGAGCAGTACTTC
clone size: -; V gene: TRBV5-4; J gene: TRBJ2-5; D gene: -; CDR3 protein: CASSRPALQETQYF; CDR3 DNA: TGTGCCAGCAGCCGCCCTGCCCTACAAGAGACCCAGTACTTC
clone size: -; V gene: TRBV11-1; J gene: TRBJ2-7; D gene: TRBD2; CDR3 protein: CASNNGLGDYEQYF; CDR3 DNA: TGTGCCAGCAACAACGGACTAGGGGATTACGAGCAGTACTTC
clone size: -; V gene: TRBV15; J gene: TRBJ1-1; D gene: -; CDR3 protein: CATSPWRVAVTEAFF; CDR3 DNA: TGTGCCACCAGCCCTTGGAGGGTAGCGGTGACTGAAGCTTTCTTT